What follows are 29 T cell receptor beta chains derived from one specimen sequenced in a study of cytomegalovirus exposure and HLA in healthy donors. The PCR made use of 60 Vbeta and 13 Jbeta primers. Assay used: immunoSEQ multiplex PCR; TCRdb lists only in-frame clones, some missing. The table lists approximately 170,000 clones, around 85% of them singletons. The specimen was PBMCs. The receptors originated from a boy younger than 10 in good health and CMV-seronegative.

This clone was detected once. The rearrangement joins TRBV21-1 to TRBJ1-4; the table assigns TRBD1, which was not confirmed against the DNA. TRBV21-1 is a documented pseudogene. CDR3 length: 13 amino acids. In nucleotides, the CDR3 is TGTGCCAGCAGCAAACTCGACACCGAAAAACTGTTTTTT. Translating gives CASSKLDTEKLFF.

The chain combines TRBV10-3 with TRBJ2-3; D call uncertain. Trimming cost V 2 bases and J 3 bases, with 12 bases left between them. Looked up from germline, CDR1 is ENHRY and CDR2 is SYGVKD. This CDR3 is built from 15 residues. The CDR3 protein is CAISEPGAATDTQYF. CDR3 sequence (DNA): TGTGCCATCAGTGAGCCTGGAGCCGCTACAGATACGCAGTATTTT.

The chain uses TRBV5-1 and TRBJ2-2; D gene ambiguous. The germline V gene encodes CDR1 SGHRS and CDR2 YFSETQ. This CDR3 region has 15 residues. The germline V and J ends were trimmed by 5 bases and 2 bases, with 13 bases remaining between them. Here the CDR3 reads CASRPDPINTGELFF. Written as DNA, the CDR3 is TGCGCCAGCAGACCCGATCCTATTAACACCGGGGAGCTGTTTTTT.

V gene TRBV28 combines with J gene TRBJ2-1; 9 bases fit TRBD1. The germline CDR1 and CDR2 sequences are MDHEN and SYDVKM. The CDR3 has 15 amino acids. V lost 5 bases and J lost 2; bases outside the gene matches: 4. CDR3 sequence: CASSRGDRAYNEQFF. Here the CDR3 DNA reads TGTGCCAGCAGTCGGGGGGACAGGGCCTACAATGAGCAGTTCTTC.

The V call is TRBV14, the J call TRBJ1-1, with 9 bases lining up with TRBD1. CDR3 size: 16 residues. With 4 bases clipped from V and 3 bases from J, the junction kept 9 bases outside the gene matches. Germline V gene data show CDR1 as SGHDN and CDR2 as FVKESK. CDR3 residues: CASSRLGQGSYTEAFF. The CDR3 nucleotides read TGTGCCAGCAGCCGGCTGGGACAGGGTAGCTACACTGAAGCTTTCTTT.

In its sample, this clone was seen once. The junction and the germline gene differ at one end; a read error may be behind it. The V and J genes are TRBV7-9 and TRBJ2-5; D gene uncertain. The CDR3 runs 14 residues. From germline, CDR1 is SEHNR and CDR2 FQNEAQ (reference sequence). The CDR3 reads CSSSFHTVGWTQYF. In nucleotides, the CDR3 is TGTTCCAGCAGCTTCCATACGGTCGGTTGGACCCAGTACTTC. The whole variable domain, filled in from reference TRBV7-9 and TRBJ2-5, reads DTGVSQNPRHKITKRGQNVTFRCDPISEHNRLYWYRQTLGQGPEFLTYFQNEAQLEKSRLLSDRFSAERPKGSFSTLEIQRTEQGDSAMYLCSSSFHTVGWTQYFGPGTRLLVL.

This chain uses TRBV18 with TRBJ1-1; 9 bases are a match to TRBD1. The CDR3 has 14 residues. Germline-derived CDR1 and CDR2 are KGHSH and LQKENI. Trimming took 4 bases from V and 4 from J; bases not matched to a gene: 4. The CDR3 is CASSLGTGSTEAFF. The DNA for the CDR3 is TGTGCCAGCTCACTCGGGACAGGGAGCACTGAAGCTTTCTTT.

The rearrangement links TRBV5-4 to TRBJ2-4; D is possibly TRBD1 (5 bases). Germline V CDR1 and CDR2: SGHNT, YYREEE (reference sequence). V lost 4 bases and J 7 bases, leaving 12 bases between the germline ends. This CDR3 contains 13 residues. The CDR3 nucleotides read TGTGCCAGCAGCCCCCAGGGTTTTAACATTCAGTACTTC. This codes for CASSPQGFNIQYF.

V usage is TRBV7-8 and J usage is TRBJ2-2, with TRBD2 identical over 8 bases. This CDR3 is built from 15 residues. The V and J ends lost 6 bases and 2 bases, in that order; junction bases with no gene match: 5. Germline V CDR1 and CDR2: SGHVS, FQNEAQ. The CDR3 here is CASSRSGGNTGELFF. For the CDR3, the DNA is TGTGCCAGCAGTCGAAGCGGGGGAAACACCGGGGAGCTGTTTTTT.

This clone was recorded only once. The V gene is TRBV30, the J gene TRBJ2-3, with 10 bases lining up with TRBD2. CDR3 length equals 14 residues. Germline assignment: CDR1 GTSNPN and CDR2 SVGIG (reference sequence). With 7 bases clipped from V and 1 base from J, the junction kept 5 bases outside the gene matches. The CDR3 spells CALSSGSGTDTQYF. In nucleotides, the CDR3 is TGTGCCTTATCTAGCGGGAGTGGCACAGATACGCAGTATTTT.

V is TRBV18 and J is TRBJ1-2, with D tentatively TRBD1 (5 bases). Trimming took 8 bases from V and 4 from J, leaving 20 bases between them. This CDR3 contains 15 residues. Germline V gene data show CDR1 as KGHSH and CDR2 as LQKENI. CDR3 amino acids: CASQDRGGVGYGYTF. The DNA for the CDR3 is TGTGCCAGCCAGGACCGGGGCGGGGTCGGCTATGGCTACACCTTC.

The rearrangement joins TRBV27 to TRBJ1-6; D call uncertain. Germline CDR1 is MNHEY and CDR2 is SMNVEV (reference sequence). Trimming pared 6 bases from V and 0 bases from J, leaving 6 bases between. The length of the CDR3 is 14 residues. The CDR3 DNA sequence: TGTGCCAGCAGGGAGAGCTCCTATAATTCACCCCTCCACTTT. This codes for CASRESSYNSPLHF.

The chain links TRBV9 to TRBJ2-5, with 11 bases fitting TRBD2. The CDR3 is 17 residues long. The trim removed 3 bases at V and 4 bases at J, leaving 11 bases unmatched. Germline-derived CDR1 and CDR2 are SGDLS and YYNGEE. This CDR3 is CASSGELAGGRRETQYF. DNA for the CDR3: TGTGCCAGCAGCGGAGAGTTAGCGGGGGGGCGGAGAGAGACCCAGTACTTC.

Remarks on this clone: One junction end does not reproduce the germline sequence, and a read error may be involved. J is TRBJ1-5 and V is TRBV2; tentatively, D is TRBD1 (6 bases). This CDR3 region has 14 residues. Germline values: CDR1 SNHLY, CDR2 FYNNEI. The CDR3 here is CAGSVDRHNQPQHF. DNA for the CDR3: TGTGCCGGCAGTGTTGACAGGCACAATCAGCCCCAGCATTTT.

This rearrangement joins TRBV6-1 to TRBJ1-4, with 9 bases that match TRBD1. The CDR3 loop spans 14 amino acids. V lost 4 bases and J lost 8; bases outside the gene matches: 5. From germline, CDR1 is MNHNS and CDR2 SASEGT. The CDR3 DNA is TGTGCCAGCAGTGGGGACAGGGCTCGGGAAAAACTGTTTTTT. Amino acids: CASSGDRAREKLFF.

Regarding this clone: The same CDR3 can be traced to other DNA sequences in this sample. The chain joins TRBV5-4 to TRBJ2-5, with TRBD2 matching over 16 bases. This CDR3 contains 16 residues. Trimming cost V 4 bases and J 4 bases; bases outside gene matches: 4. Looked up from germline, CDR1 is SGHNT and CDR2 is YYREEE (reference sequence). CDR3 DNA sequence: TGTGCCAGCAGCCTGGGACTAGCGGGAGGGCCAGAGACCCAGTACTTC. It translates to CASSLGLAGGPETQYF. Full variable domain (outside the CDR3, taken from reference TRBV5-4 and TRBJ2-5): ETGVTQSPTHLIKTRGQQVTLRCSSQSGHNTVSWYQQALGQGPQFIFQYYREEENGRGNFPPRFSGLQFPNYSSELNVNALELDDSALYLCASSLGLAGGPETQYFGPGTRLLVL.

This clone has only a few counts. The genes are TRBV2 and TRBJ2-7, with TRBD1 as a possible D gene (6 bases). V was shortened by 4 bases and J by 5 bases, with 24 bases between the two germline ends. Germline loops: CDR1 SNHLY, CDR2 FYNNEI. The CDR3 runs 17 residues. DNA of the CDR3: TGTGCCAGCAGTGGACCAACCGCAGGGGAAGACGAGGACGAGCAGTACTTC. Translating gives CASSGPTAGEDEDEQYF. The full variable domain, its missing parts supplied by reference TRBV2 and TRBJ2-7, is EPEVTQTPSHQVTQMGQEVILRCVPISNHLYFYWYRQILGQKVEFLVSFYNNEISEKSEIFDDQFSVERPDGSNFTLKIRSTKLEDSAMYFCASSGPTAGEDEDEQYFGPGTRLTVT.

This clone was picked up a small number of times. The chain carries TRBV30 and TRBJ2-5; perhaps TRBD2 as D (5 bases). The CDR3 runs 13 residues. With 5 bases removed from V and 0 bases from J, the gap between germline ends came to 10 bases. Germline V gene lookup returns CDR1 GTSNPN and CDR2 SVGIG (reference sequence). The CDR3 region has the DNA TGTGCCTGGGGGTGGAGGTACCAAGAGACCCAGTACTTC. Protein: CAWGWRYQETQYF.

This clone was found a few times. The gene calls are TRBV2 and TRBJ2-1; the match to TRBD1 covers 10 bases. V lost 8 bases, J lost 2 bases, and 3 bases stayed unmatched. CDR3 length: 14 amino acids. Per germline, CDR1 SNHLY and CDR2 FYNNEI. The CDR3 is CASFGTGAYNEQFF. In DNA, the CDR3 is TGTGCCAGCTTCGGGACAGGGGCCTACAATGAGCAGTTCTTC. Full variable domain (remainder filled in from reference TRBV2 and TRBJ2-1): EPEVTQTPSHQVTQMGQEVILRCVPISNHLYFYWYRQILGQKVEFLVSFYNNEISEKSEIFDDQFSVERPDGSNFTLKIRSTKLEDSAMYFCASFGTGAYNEQFFGPGTRLTVL.

The chain is built from TRBV4-1 and TRBJ2-7; possibly TRBD1 for D (5 bases). From germline, CDR1 is MGHRA and CDR2 YSYEKL. V was cut by 0 bases and J by 0 bases, with 15 bases left in between. The CDR3 consists of 17 residues. CDR3 sequence reads: CASSQEGRRKSSYEQYV. The CDR3 DNA reads TGCGCCAGCAGCCAAGAGGGGCGACGGAAAAGCTCCTACGAGCAGTACGTC.

The rearrangement joins TRBV7-9 to TRBJ2-5, with D hard to call. The V end lost 5 bases, the J end lost 2 bases, and 15 bases lay between the germline ends. The CDR3 is 15 residues long. The germline gives CDR1 SEHNR, CDR2 FQNEAQ (reference sequence). The chain's CDR3 is CASSQPLDMQETQYF. The CDR3 nucleotides read TGTGCCAGCAGCCAACCGTTAGATATGCAAGAGACCCAGTACTTC.

This clone was recorded only once. This rearrangement joins TRBV18 to TRBJ2-3; 11 bases are a match to TRBD2. CDR1 KGHSH and CDR2 LQKENI come from the germline V gene. Trimming at V came to 3 bases and at J to 4 bases, leaving 3 bases not matched to a gene. The CDR3 length is 15 residues. The CDR3 coding sequence is TGTGCCAGCTCACCCTTAGCGGGAGGGGCAGATACGCAGTATTTT. It codes for CASSPLAGGADTQYF.

The chain recombines TRBV30 with TRBJ2-7; the match to TRBD2 covers 7 bases. The germline V gene has CDR1 GTSNPN and CDR2 SVGIG (reference sequence). The V and J ends lost 5 bases and 3 bases, in that order; junction bases with no gene match: 7. The CDR3 runs 13 residues. The CDR3 region is CAWGTSVGYEQYF. The CDR3 DNA sequence: TGTGCCTGGGGCACTAGCGTCGGCTACGAGCAGTACTTC.

This clone was seen a single time. This chain connects TRBV6-1 to TRBJ1-5, with 7 nucleotides matching TRBD1. After removal of 6 bases from V and 6 bases from J, the junction contained 2 bases not matched to a gene. The CDR3 contains 12 residues. CDR1 and CDR2 from the germline V gene are MNHNS and SASEGT. The CDR3 loop reads CASRQGVQPQHF. CDR3 nucleotide sequence: TGTGCCAGCAGGCAGGGGGTTCAGCCCCAGCATTTT.

The chain combines TRBV2 with TRBJ2-5, with D uncertain. CDR3 length equals 14 residues. V was trimmed by 7 bases and J by 5 bases, leaving 17 bases between them. Germline CDR1 and CDR2: SNHLY and FYNNEI. CDR3 nucleotide sequence: TGTGCCAGCACCTCCTCTTGGGCCCAGGAGACCCAGTACTTC. Its translation is CASTSSWAQETQYF.

The V and J genes are TRBV20-1 and TRBJ1-1; D is unresolved. The CDR3 sequence is 11 residues long. Germline CDR1 reads DFQATT; CDR2 reads SNEGSKA (reference sequence). V lost 7 bases to trimming and J lost 1 base, with 7 bases between them. CDR3 nucleotide sequence: TGCAGTGACACGGGGAACACTGAAGCTTTCTTT. Its translation is CSDTGNTEAFF.

The DNA of the CDR3 is TGTGCCAGCAGCTTCCTGACAGGGGAGGTCGGTCAGCCCCAGCATTTT. Residues: CASSFLTGEVGQPQHF. The chain couples TRBV7-9 to TRBJ1-5; 8 bases agree with TRBD1. The CDR3 has 16 residues. Losses at the gene ends were 3 bases for V and 6 bases for J; bases not matched to a gene: 10. Germline values: CDR1 SEHNR, CDR2 FQNEAQ (reference sequence).

V and J are TRBV6-4 and TRBJ1-2; 8 positions agree with TRBD1. The CDR3 sequence is 15 residues long. CDR1 and CDR2 from the germline V gene are MRHNA and SNTAGT. V lost 6 bases and J lost 7; bases outside the gene matches: 13. CDR3 DNA: TGTGCCAGCAGCGGGAATACAGGGGGAATTGGTGGCTACACCTTC. It is translated as CASSGNTGGIGGYTF.

The CDR3: CASSVGVGEQFF. The DNA of the CDR3 is TGTGCCAGCAGTGTCGGGGTAGGTGAGCAGTTCTTC. The chain carries TRBV6-4 and TRBJ2-1; perhaps TRBD2 as D (5 bases). Germline V lookup: CDR1 MRHNA, CDR2 SNTAGT. The CDR3 has 12 amino acids. Trimming left V 4 bases short and J 9 bases short, with 10 bases between.